This T cell receptor (beta chain) was documented in a study of T cells in localized non-small cell lung cancer. Clones were read by immunoSEQ multiplex PCR, and TCRdb kept only the in-frame ones, dropping some. The sample carries 25,000 to 30,000 clones, approximately 92% recorded once. Points from the study as a whole: Sequencing involved a lone tumor region, leaving heterogeneity possible.

This clone was seen just once. Antigen unknown. The CDR3 totals 12 residues. Per the germline V gene, CDR1 is GTSNPN and CDR2 is SVGIG (reference sequence). Trimming pared 2 bases from V and 1 base from J, leaving 3 bases between. The genes are TRBV30 and TRBJ2-1; no clear D. The material sequenced was peripheral blood mononuclear cells, taken before any cancer treatment. The sequence derives from a woman aged 35-70 years with stage III lung adenocarcinoma. CDR3 protein: CAWSLSYNEQFF. The DNA of the CDR3 is TGTGCCTGGAGTCTATCCTACAATGAGCAGTTCTTC.